This is a list of T cell receptor beta chains from one sample in a study of Ad26.COV2.S vaccination and SARS-CoV-2 variants. Profiling relied on immunoSEQ multiplex PCR, and the TCRdb table lists in-frame clones only, not all of them. The sample yields 300,000 to 450,000 clones, about 90% seen once. Here the sequenced sample was peripheral blood, taken after recovery from COVID-19. The receptors stem from a human donor who had recovered from COVID-19. Each CDR3 is given with its conserved first and last residue. Fields, in order: CDR3 DNA, CDR3 protein, D gene, J gene, clone size, V gene. The D gene is left open where the match is weak. The listing skips clone size in some rows; elsewhere it reads once, few, many or a size class.

CDR3nt: TGTGCCAGCAGAGCAGGGAACACCAGCACAGATACGCAGTATTTT
CDR3aa: CASRAGNTSTDTQYF
d_gene: .
j_gene: TRBJ2-3
abundance: .
v_gene: TRBV14

CDR3nt: TGTGCCAGCAGACTAGCGGGGGGCACAGATACGCAGTATTTT
CDR3aa: CASRLAGGTDTQYF
d_gene: TRBD2
j_gene: TRBJ2-3
abundance: .
v_gene: TRBV2

CDR3nt: TGTGCCAGCTACGGACAGGGAGTAACCGAGCAGTACTTC
CDR3aa: CASYGQGVTEQYF
d_gene: TRBD1
j_gene: TRBJ2-7
abundance: .
v_gene: TRBV2

CDR3nt: TGTGCCAGCAGCGTAGAGGAGGGAGGGGCCTATGGCTACACCTTC
CDR3aa: CASSVEEGGAYGYTF
d_gene: .
j_gene: TRBJ1-2
abundance: .
v_gene: TRBV9

CDR3nt: TGTGCCAGCAGCCCGCGTGCGGGTAGCTCCTACGAGCAGTACTTC
CDR3aa: CASSPRAGSSYEQYF
d_gene: .
j_gene: TRBJ2-7
abundance: .
v_gene: TRBV16

CDR3nt: TGTGCCAGCAGTGAAGGAGGGGGTCCTGCAACTAATGAAAAACTGTTTTTT
CDR3aa: CASSEGGGPATNEKLFF
d_gene: .
j_gene: TRBJ1-4
abundance: .
v_gene: TRBV6-1

CDR3nt: TGTGCCAGCAGCTTAGTTGGGACAGCTAATGAAAAACTGTTTTTT
CDR3aa: CASSLVGTANEKLFF
d_gene: TRBD1
j_gene: TRBJ1-4
abundance: .
v_gene: TRBV7-2

CDR3nt: TGTGCCAGCTCACCACCGCCGGGGTGGGAGACCCAGTACTTC
CDR3aa: CASSPPPGWETQYF
d_gene: .
j_gene: TRBJ2-5
abundance: .
v_gene: TRBV18

CDR3nt: TGTGCCAGCAGCTTAAGGGCAGTTTCTAGCACAGATACGCAGTATTTT
CDR3aa: CASSLRAVSSTDTQYF
d_gene: .
j_gene: TRBJ2-3
abundance: .
v_gene: TRBV7-9

CDR3nt: TGTGCCAGCAGTTACTCTCGGGCTAAGAACTATGGCTACACCTTC
CDR3aa: CASSYSRAKNYGYTF
d_gene: .
j_gene: TRBJ1-2
abundance: .
v_gene: TRBV6-5

CDR3nt: TGTGCCAGCAGCTTAGAGACAGGGATGGGCAATCAGCCCCAGCATTTT
CDR3aa: CASSLETGMGNQPQHF
d_gene: TRBD1
j_gene: TRBJ1-5
abundance: once
v_gene: TRBV7-2